This TCR beta chain was recorded in a study of regulatory T cells in long-lasting Graves disease. In germline, CDR1 is GTSNPN, CDR2 SVGIG (reference sequence). The CDR3 extends over 15 amino acids. Deletions cut 4 bases from V and 6 bases from J, with 18 bases between. For TCR beta, libraries came from iRepertoire HTBI primers and Arm-PCR of CDR3 regions. In TCRdb, the multiplex PCR reads were re-called with MiXCR into one record per CDR3 protein. The sample shows some 330,000 distinct CDR3 sequences, 12% of them seen only once. Study observations and caveats: Persistent Graves' patients showed less TCR diversity than newly diagnosed patients showed.

This clonotype was counted many times. Its specificity is not known. This sample's time point: newly diagnosed GD, antithyroid drugs for less than 3 months. After RNA was extracted from PBMCs, the TCR library was made from it. These data were likewise used in another study, on T cells in Graves' hyperthyroidism and ophthalmopathy. That study reports: Hyperthyroidism, newly diagnosed and lasting under 2 months, affected patients aged 18 to 65.

The receptor was isolated from a woman under 30 with Graves disease. V is TRBV30 and J is TRBJ2-2; D may be TRBD1 (6 bases). Sequencing used peripheral blood mononuclear cells (PBMCs), obtained at new diagnosis, from a patient treated with antithyroid drugs. The CDR3 DNA reads as TGTGCCTGGAACAGGGAAAATCGGTTGGCCGGGGAGCTGTTTTTT. Its protein is CAWNRENRLAGELFF.